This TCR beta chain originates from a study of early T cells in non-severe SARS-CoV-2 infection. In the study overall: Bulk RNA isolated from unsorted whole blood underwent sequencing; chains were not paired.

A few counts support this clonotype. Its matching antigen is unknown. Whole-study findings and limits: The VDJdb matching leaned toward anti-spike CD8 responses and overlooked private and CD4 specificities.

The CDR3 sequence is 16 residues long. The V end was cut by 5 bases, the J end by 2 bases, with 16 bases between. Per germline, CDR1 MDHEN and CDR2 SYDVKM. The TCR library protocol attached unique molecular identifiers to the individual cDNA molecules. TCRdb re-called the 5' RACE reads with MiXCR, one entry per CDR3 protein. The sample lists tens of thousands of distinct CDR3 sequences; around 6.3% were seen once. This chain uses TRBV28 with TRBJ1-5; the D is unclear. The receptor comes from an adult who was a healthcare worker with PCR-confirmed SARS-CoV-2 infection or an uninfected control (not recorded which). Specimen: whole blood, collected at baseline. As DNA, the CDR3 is TGTGCCAGCAGTCTCTCCCGAAGACTGGGCAATCAGCCCCAGCATTTT. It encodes CASSLSRRLGNQPQHF.